This T cell receptor (beta chain) was sequenced during a study of shared clonotypes between healthy human individuals (dated by TCRdb to about 2020). Regarding the research as a whole: Two women and a few men aged 18 to 49 years were included in the cohort. For each donor, CD4 naive and CD4 memory were each given three plates, CD8 naive was given two plates, and CD8 memory was given one plate. To increase sequencing depth and limit assay-specific biases, different laboratories used diverse techniques to prepare libraries and sequence TCR repertoires. Blood TCR repertoires of roughly 5 healthy adults were deeply sequenced to estimate repertoire size and the extent of clonotype sharing between individuals. Leukapheresis yielded between about 0.8 and 9.5 billion PBMCs per donor.

TCR CDR3 regions were amplified from genomic DNA by multiplex PCR using the deep immunoSEQ assay. Extracted genomic DNA from each cell subset was spread evenly across all wells of several immunoSEQ 96-well plates, with each plate serving as a replicate. For sorted subsets, each replicate PCR was loaded with around 200 ng genomic DNA, equivalent to about 33,000 T cell genomes. Purified libraries were quantified with a Qubit 3.0 fluorometer, sized on a Bioanalyzer 2100, and re-quantified with the KAPA Library Quantification kit. A separate single-read 150-cycle Illumina NextSeq 550 flow cell was used to sequence each immunoSEQ 96-well plate. As for how the authors treated the data: Because the immunoSEQ output included only junctional sequences and no quality scores, the filtering could not be the same as the filtering used for full-length reads. To assign V/J genes and CDR3, sequences were annotated using PyIR, a Python wrapper for IgBLAST v1.9, with IMGT germline references. Any read was removed if the V/J assignment was weak (E-value above 1e-6), the CDR3 was missing, or the read contained stop codons, out-of-frame junctions, or ambiguous translated residues. V3J clonotypes were defined as sequences sharing the same inferred V gene, J gene, and CDR3 amino acid sequence. The percentage overlap between two repertoires was calculated by dividing the number of shared unique clonotypes by the size of the smaller repertoire. RTK rarefaction, the Chao1 estimator, and Recon v2.1 estimates of unobserved clonotypes were used to assess repertoire richness. OLGA was used to compute generation probabilities for all TCRbeta clonotypes that the gDNA method yielded from four donors. Sourced from immuneACCESS, this table was stored by TCRdb with only in-frame sequences that have V and J called. A share of the clones is absent; for the studies checked, an unresolved V gene accounts for under half, and the remainder has no known explanation. V, J and clone size reflect that table, while D and trimming were determined from the DNA. The sample yields about 2.3 million clones; 85% to 95% were counted once. The biggest ten clones account for around 0.35% of the sample.

As for this clone: This clone's antigen is unknown. No base-level quality is on record; no much larger clone is a single base apart.

Study-wide findings and limitations: Naive subsets generally had larger estimated clonotype richness than memory subsets. Even with the large sequencing depth, rarefaction of the sorted-subset datasets indicated that sequencing was incomplete. Pairwise subsampling led to the expectation that sequencing depth would affect the degree of clonotype sharing among donors. Only blood was sampled, and tissue TCR repertoires likely differ from those in blood. The genetic and exposure-history diversity represented was limited by the small number of donors. When several donors were compared, the shared fraction of clonotypes was about 5% for naive CD4, roughly 3.4% for naive CD8, about 2.4% for memory CD4, and roughly 0.43% for memory CD8. Clonotypes shared by all four sorted-subset donors showed higher generation probabilities than non-shared clonotypes.

The CDR3 spans 15 residues, from the cysteine through the phenylalanine. Kept here is only the CDR3 DNA, which spans 45 bases and is read in frame from base 1. CDR1 MNHEY and CDR2 SVGAGI were looked up in the germline V gene. The V end gives up 6 bases and the J end 4 bases, leaving 8 bases in the junction not matched to a gene. The donors were healthy, HIV-negative adults who had no recently reported acute infections or vaccinations. Every donor was a Caucasian adult living in Nashville, Tennessee, USA. CD4+ T cells were enriched by magnetic negative selection, after which naive cells were positively selected on CD45RA and the negative fraction was taken as the memory subset. Blood was obtained by leukapheresis, after which PBMCs were separated by Ficoll-Histopaque density gradient centrifugation and cryopreserved in liquid nitrogen vapor phase. Analytical flow cytometry was used to check the purity and quantity of each magnetically sorted T cell population. Genomic DNA was isolated from every sorted fraction and measured by UV absorbance on a Nanodrop 2000c.

Material for sequencing was naive CD4+ T cells from PBMCs. The cell subset or site tag for this specimen amounts to: CD45RA+ positively selected. This receptor was taken from a man younger than 35 in good health. Some clones in this sample may be carry-over from other donors' samples. This receptor chain uses TRBV6-5 and TRBJ1-3, with 8 bases aligning to TRBD1. The CDR3 here reads CASSPPGTGGNTIYF. The sequenced DNA: TGTGCCAGCAGCCCCCCCGGGACAGGCGGAAACACCATATATTTT.